Given below is one TCR beta chain in context. Antigen: not known. This entry comes from a study of shared clonotypes between healthy human individuals. Study context: The donors, a couple of women and a few men, were aged 18 to 49.

Regarding the study as a whole: Of the naive CD4 clonotypes, roughly 5.2% were shared across several donors.

Here immunoSEQ multiplex PCR was the method, and the copy in TCRdb shows in-frame clones only, minus some. The profile shows 950,000 to 1,300,000 clones, around 76% of them singletons. The germline V gene encodes CDR1 LNHDA and CDR2 SQIVND (reference sequence). The CDR3 has 14 residues. J was trimmed by 6 bases and V by 4 bases; bases with no gene match: 6. Sequencing used memory CD4+ T cells sorted from blood. Specified subset: CD45RA-negative fraction. The receptor was derived from a man between 18 and 29 years old in good health. The chain is built from TRBV19 and TRBJ1-3; TRBD1 agrees at 7 bases. CDR3 residues: CASSRQGGTNTIYF. In DNA, the CDR3 is TGTGCCAGTAGTAGACAGGGAGGTACAAACACCATATATTTT.